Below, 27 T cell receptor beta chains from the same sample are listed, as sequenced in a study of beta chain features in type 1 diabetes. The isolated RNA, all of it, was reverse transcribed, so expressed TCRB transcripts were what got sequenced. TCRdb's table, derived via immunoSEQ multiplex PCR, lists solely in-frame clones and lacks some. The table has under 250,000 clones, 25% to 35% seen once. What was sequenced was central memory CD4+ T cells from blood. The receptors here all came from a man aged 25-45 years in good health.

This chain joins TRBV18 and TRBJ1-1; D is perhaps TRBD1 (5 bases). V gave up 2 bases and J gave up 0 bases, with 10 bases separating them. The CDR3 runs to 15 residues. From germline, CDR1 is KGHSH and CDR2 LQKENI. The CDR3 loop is CASSPDRGMNTEAFF. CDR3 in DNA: TGTGCCAGCTCACCAGATCGGGGGATGAACACTGAAGCTTTCTTT.

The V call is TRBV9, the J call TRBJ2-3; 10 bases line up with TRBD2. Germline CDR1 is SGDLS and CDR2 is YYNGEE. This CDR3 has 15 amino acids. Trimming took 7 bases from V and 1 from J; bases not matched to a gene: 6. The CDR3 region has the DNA TGTGCCAGCGGTGGGCTAGCGGGAGGCACAGATACGCAGTATTTT. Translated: CASGGLAGGTDTQYF.

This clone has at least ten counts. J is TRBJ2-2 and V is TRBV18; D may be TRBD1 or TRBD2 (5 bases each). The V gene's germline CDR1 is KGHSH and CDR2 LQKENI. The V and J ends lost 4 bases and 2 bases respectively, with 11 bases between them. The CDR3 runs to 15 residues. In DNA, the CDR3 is TGTGCCAGCTCACGGGACGATATTAACACCGGGGAGCTGTTTTTT. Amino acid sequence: CASSRDDINTGELFF. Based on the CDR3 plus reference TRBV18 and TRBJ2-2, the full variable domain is NAGVMQNPRHLVRRRGQEARLRCSPMKGHSHVYWYRQLPEEGLKFMVYLQKENIIDESGMPKERFSAEFPKEGPSILRIQQVVRGDSAAYFCASSRDDINTGELFFGEGSRLTVL.

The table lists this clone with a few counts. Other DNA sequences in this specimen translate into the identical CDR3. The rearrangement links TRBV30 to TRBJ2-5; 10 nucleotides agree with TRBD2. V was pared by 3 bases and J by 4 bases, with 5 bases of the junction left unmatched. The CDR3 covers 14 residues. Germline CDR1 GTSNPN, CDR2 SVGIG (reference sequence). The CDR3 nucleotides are TGTGCCTGGAGATTAGCGGGGGGTGGAGAGACCCAGTACTTC. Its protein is CAWRLAGGGETQYF. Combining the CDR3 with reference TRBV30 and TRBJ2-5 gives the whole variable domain SQTIHQWPATLVQPVGSPLSLECTVEGTSNPNLYWYRQAAGRGLQLLFYSVGIGQISSEVPQNLSASRPQDRQFILSSKKLLLSDSGFYLCAWRLAGGGETQYFGPGTRLLVL.

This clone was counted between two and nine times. The CDR3 DNA is TGTGCCAGCAGCTTAGAGGGCCGACGGACTGAAGCTTTCTTT. Protein sequence: CASSLEGRRTEAFF. The chain employs TRBV7-9 and TRBJ1-1; D remains unclear. Germline V lookup: CDR1 SEHNR, CDR2 FQNEAQ (reference sequence). With 1 base removed from V and 5 bases from J, the gap between germline ends came to 11 bases. The CDR3 has 14 amino acids.

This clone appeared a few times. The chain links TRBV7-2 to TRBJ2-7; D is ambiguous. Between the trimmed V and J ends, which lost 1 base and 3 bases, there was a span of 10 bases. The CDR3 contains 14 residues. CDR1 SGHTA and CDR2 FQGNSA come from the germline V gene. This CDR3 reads CASSLGHTYYEQYF. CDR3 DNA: TGTGCCAGCAGCTTAGGGCACACGTACTACGAGCAGTACTTC.

CDR3 bases: TGTGCCAGCAGCGTAAGGGTTCGGGACACCATATATTTT. It encodes CASSVRVRDTIYF. V is TRBV9 and J is TRBJ1-3; D gene ambiguous. The V end was cut by 1 base, the J end by 8 bases, with 10 bases between. Per germline, CDR1 SGDLS and CDR2 YYNGEE. This CDR3 is built from 13 residues.

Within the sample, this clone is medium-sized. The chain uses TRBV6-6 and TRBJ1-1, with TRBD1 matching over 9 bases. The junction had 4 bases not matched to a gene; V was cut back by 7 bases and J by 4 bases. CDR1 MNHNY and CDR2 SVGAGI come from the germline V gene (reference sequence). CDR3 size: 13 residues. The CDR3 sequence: CASTTTGGTEAFF. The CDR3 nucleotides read TGTGCCAGCACCACGACAGGGGGCACTGAAGCTTTCTTT.

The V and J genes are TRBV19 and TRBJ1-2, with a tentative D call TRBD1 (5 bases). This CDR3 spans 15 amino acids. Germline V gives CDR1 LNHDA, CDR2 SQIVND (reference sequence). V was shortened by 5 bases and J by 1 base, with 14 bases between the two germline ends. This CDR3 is CASSQTWDGNYGYTF. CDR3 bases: TGTGCCAGTAGTCAGACGTGGGACGGTAACTATGGCTACACCTTC. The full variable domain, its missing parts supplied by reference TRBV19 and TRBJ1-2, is DGGITQSPKYLFRKEGQNVTLSCEQNLNHDAMYWYRQDPGQGLRLIYYSQIVNDFQKGDIAEGYSVSREKKESFPLTVTSAQKNPTAFYLCASSQTWDGNYGYTFGSGTRLTVV.

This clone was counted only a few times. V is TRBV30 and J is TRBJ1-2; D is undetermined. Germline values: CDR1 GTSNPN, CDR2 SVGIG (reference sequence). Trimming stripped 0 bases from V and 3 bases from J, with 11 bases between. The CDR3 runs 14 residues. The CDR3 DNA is TGTGCCTGGAGTGTAAGACCCAGATACTATGGCTACACCTTC. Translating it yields CAWSVRPRYYGYTF.

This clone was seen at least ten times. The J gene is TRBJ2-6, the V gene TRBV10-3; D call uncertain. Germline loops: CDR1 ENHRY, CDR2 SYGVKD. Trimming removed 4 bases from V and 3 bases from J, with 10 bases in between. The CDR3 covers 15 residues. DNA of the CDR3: TGTGCCATCAGTGTTGACCGGGTTGGGGCCAACGTCCTGACTTTC. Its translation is CAISVDRVGANVLTF.

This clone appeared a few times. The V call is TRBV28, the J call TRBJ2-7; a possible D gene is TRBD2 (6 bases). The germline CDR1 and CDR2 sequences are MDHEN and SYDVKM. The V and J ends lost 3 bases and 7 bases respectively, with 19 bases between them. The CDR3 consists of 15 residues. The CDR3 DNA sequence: TGTGCCAGCAGTTTGGAGGGGACGGGTCCTAGAGAGCAGTACTTC. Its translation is CASSLEGTGPREQYF.

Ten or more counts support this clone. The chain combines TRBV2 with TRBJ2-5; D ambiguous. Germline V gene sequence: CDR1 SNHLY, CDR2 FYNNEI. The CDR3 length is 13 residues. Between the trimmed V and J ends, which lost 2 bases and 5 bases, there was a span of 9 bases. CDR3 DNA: TGTGCCAGCAGTGAAAGTCGATTGGAGACCCAGTACTTC. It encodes CASSESRLETQYF. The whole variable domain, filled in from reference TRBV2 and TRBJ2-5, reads EPEVTQTPSHQVTQMGQEVILRCVPISNHLYFYWYRQILGQKVEFLVSFYNNEISEKSEIFDDQFSVERPDGSNFTLKIRSTKLEDSAMYFCASSESRLETQYFGPGTRLLVL.

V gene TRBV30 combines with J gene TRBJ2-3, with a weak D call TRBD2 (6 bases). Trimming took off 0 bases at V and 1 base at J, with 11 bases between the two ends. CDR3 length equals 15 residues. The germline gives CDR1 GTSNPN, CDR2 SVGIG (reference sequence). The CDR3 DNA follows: TGTGCCTGGAGTGTTCGGGGGTTCCGCACAGATACGCAGTATTTT. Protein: CAWSVRGFRTDTQYF.

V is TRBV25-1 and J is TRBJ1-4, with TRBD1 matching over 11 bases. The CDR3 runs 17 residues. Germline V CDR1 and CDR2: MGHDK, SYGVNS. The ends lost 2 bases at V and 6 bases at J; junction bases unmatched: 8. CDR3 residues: CASSEAGQGAYDEKLFF. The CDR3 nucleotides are TGTGCCAGCAGTGAAGCAGGACAGGGGGCTTATGATGAAAAACTGTTTTTT.

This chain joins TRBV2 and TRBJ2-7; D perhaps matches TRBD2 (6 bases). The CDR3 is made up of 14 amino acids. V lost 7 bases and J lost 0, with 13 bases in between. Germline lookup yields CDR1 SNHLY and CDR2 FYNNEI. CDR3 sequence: CASNPGTGSYEQYF. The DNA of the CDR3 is TGTGCCAGCAACCCCGGGACTGGCTCCTACGAGCAGTACTTC.

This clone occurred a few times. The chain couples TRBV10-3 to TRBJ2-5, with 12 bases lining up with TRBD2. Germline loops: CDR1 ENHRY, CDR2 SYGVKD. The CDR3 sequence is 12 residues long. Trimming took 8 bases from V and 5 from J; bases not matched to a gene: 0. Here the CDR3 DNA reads TGTGCCATCGGGACTAGCGGGGAGACCCAGTACTTC. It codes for CAIGTSGETQYF.

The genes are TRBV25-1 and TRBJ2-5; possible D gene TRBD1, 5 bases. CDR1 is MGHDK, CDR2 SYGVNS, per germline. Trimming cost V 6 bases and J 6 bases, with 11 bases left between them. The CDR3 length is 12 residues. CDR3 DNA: TGTGCCAGCAGGGCAGGGCGGAAGACCCAGTACTTC. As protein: CASRAGRKTQYF.

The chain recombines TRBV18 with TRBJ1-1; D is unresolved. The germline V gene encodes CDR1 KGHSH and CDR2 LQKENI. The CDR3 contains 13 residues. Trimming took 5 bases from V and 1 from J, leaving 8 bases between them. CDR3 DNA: TGTGCCAGCTCAGGAGGGCAGAACACTGAAGCTTTCTTT. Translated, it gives CASSGGQNTEAFF.

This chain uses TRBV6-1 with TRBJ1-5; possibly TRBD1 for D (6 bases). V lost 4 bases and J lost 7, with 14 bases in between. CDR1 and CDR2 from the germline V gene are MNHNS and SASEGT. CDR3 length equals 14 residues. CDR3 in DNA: TGTGCCAGCAGTGCCCAACAGGGAATCCAGCCCCAGCATTTT. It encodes CASSAQQGIQPQHF.

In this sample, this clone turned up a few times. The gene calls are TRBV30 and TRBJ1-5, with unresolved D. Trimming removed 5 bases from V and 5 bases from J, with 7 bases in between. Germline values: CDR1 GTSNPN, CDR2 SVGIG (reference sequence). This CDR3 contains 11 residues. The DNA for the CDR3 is TGTGCCTGGCCCCTATATCAGCCCCAGCATTTT. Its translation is CAWPLYQPQHF.

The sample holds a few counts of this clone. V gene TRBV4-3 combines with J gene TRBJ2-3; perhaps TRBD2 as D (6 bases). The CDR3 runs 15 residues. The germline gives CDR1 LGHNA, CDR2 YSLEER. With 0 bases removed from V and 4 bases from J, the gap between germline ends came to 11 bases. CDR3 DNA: TGCGCCAGCAGCCAAGAGCCGGGAGTAGCAGATACGCAGTATTTT. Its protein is CASSQEPGVADTQYF.

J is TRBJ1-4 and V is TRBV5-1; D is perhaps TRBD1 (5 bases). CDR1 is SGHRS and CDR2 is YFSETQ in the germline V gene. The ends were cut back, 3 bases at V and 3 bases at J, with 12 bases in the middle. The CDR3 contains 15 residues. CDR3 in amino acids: CASSSDPGPNEKLFF. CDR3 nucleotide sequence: TGCGCCAGCAGCTCGGACCCGGGACCTAATGAAAAACTGTTTTTT.

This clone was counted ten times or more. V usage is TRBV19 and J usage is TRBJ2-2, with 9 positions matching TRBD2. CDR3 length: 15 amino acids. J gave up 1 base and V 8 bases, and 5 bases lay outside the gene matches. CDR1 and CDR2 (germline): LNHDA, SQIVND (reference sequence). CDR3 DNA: TGTGCCAGTGTGGCGGGAGGGCGGAACACCGGGGAGCTGTTTTTT. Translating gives CASVAGGRNTGELFF.

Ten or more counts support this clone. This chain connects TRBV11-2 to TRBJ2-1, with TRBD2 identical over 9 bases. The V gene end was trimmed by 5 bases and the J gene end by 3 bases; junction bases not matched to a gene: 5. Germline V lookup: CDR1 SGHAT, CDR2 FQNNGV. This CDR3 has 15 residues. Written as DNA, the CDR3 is TGTGCCAGCAGCACGCAGACTAGCGGCTACAATGAGCAGTTCTTC. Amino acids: CASSTQTSGYNEQFF.

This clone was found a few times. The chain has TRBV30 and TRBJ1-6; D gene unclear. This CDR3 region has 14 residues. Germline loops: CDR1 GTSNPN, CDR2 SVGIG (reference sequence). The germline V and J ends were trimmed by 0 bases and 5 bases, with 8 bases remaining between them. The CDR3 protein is CAWSVRRDNSPLHF. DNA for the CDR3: TGTGCCTGGAGTGTACGTCGGGATAATTCACCCCTCCACTTT.

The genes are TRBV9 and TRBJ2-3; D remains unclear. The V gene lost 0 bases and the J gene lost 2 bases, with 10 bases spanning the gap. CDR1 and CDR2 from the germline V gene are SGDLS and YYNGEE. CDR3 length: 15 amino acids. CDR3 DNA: TGTGCCAGCAGCGTAGCTGGGGTTCCCACAGATACGCAGTATTTT. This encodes CASSVAGVPTDTQYF.